The 16 T cell receptor beta chains below all came from one sample that was sequenced in a study of blood T cell repertoires in COVID-19. Profiling relied on immunoSEQ multiplex PCR, and the TCRdb table lists in-frame clones only, not all of them. The data show almost 250,000 clones, 86% seen once. Specimen: peripheral blood. The source is a woman older than 75 with COVID-19, enrolled during active disease.

The V call is TRBV5-4, the J call TRBJ2-1; weak D call: TRBD1 (6 bases). V gave up 2 bases and J gave up 8 bases, with 17 bases separating them. The CDR3 sequence is 15 residues long. Germline lookup yields CDR1 SGHNT and CDR2 YYREEE (reference sequence). CDR3 loop: CASSLPGQGIDEQFF. The CDR3 DNA reads TGTGCCAGCAGCTTACCGGGACAAGGGATCGATGAGCAGTTCTTC.

The chain employs TRBV28 and TRBJ1-2, with 7 bases matching TRBD1. Per germline, CDR1 MDHEN and CDR2 SYDVKM. The trim removed 5 bases at V and 4 bases at J, leaving 10 bases unmatched. This CDR3 is built from 15 residues. The CDR3: CASSTGETGLYGYTF. CDR3 bases: TGTGCCAGCAGTACCGGCGAGACAGGGCTCTATGGCTACACCTTC.

The chain couples TRBV11-2 to TRBJ2-7; D is perhaps TRBD2 (7 bases). V was pared by 3 bases and J by 4 bases, with 19 bases between. Germline V CDR1 and CDR2: SGHAT, FQNNGV. CDR3 length: 16 amino acids. CDR3 protein: CASSLGRGGIGYEQYF. CDR3 coding DNA: TGTGCCAGCAGCTTGGGAAGGGGGGGCATAGGATACGAGCAGTACTTC.

J is TRBJ1-5 and V is TRBV24-1, with 8 bases identical to TRBD1. This CDR3 contains 15 residues. CDR1 KGHDR and CDR2 SFDVKD come from the germline V gene. V dropped 4 bases and J dropped 7; count of bases not matched to a gene: 8. DNA of the CDR3: TGTGCCACCAGTGAAGCCGGGACAGGAAACCAGCCCCAGCATTTT. The encoded protein is CATSEAGTGNQPQHF.

J is TRBJ2-1 and V is TRBV19, with 7 bases matching TRBD1. The ends lost 6 bases at V and 7 bases at J; junction bases unmatched: 9. The CDR3 has 14 residues. CDR1 and CDR2 from the germline V gene are LNHDA and SQIVND (reference sequence). The CDR3 sequence: CASRAIDRENEQFF. The DNA of the CDR3 is TGTGCCAGTAGAGCAATAGACAGGGAGAATGAGCAGTTCTTC.

This clone was seen a single time. J is TRBJ1-6 and V is TRBV11-2; D gene uncertain. Trimming removed 3 bases from V and 8 bases from J, with 8 bases in between. This CDR3 has 13 amino acids. CDR1 and CDR2 from the germline V gene are SGHAT and FQNNGV. Written as DNA, the CDR3 is TGTGCCAGCAGCTTTTTCCGGGATTCACCCCTCCACTTT. It translates to CASSFFRDSPLHF. Based on the CDR3 plus reference TRBV11-2 and TRBJ1-6, the full variable domain is EAGVAQSPRYKIIEKRQSVAFWCNPISGHATLYWYQQILGQGPKLLIQFQNNGVVDDSQLPKDRFSAERLKGVDSTLKIQPAKLEDSAVYLCASSFFRDSPLHFGNGTRLTVT.

This chain connects TRBV5-1 to TRBJ2-3, with D tentatively TRBD1 (6 bases). The CDR3 covers 15 residues. Germline assignment: CDR1 SGHRS and CDR2 YFSETQ. Trimming cost V 2 bases and J 5 bases, with 15 bases left between them. The CDR3 loop reads CASSFIGGEQDTQYF. The CDR3 coding sequence is TGCGCCAGCAGCTTCATAGGGGGAGAACAAGATACGCAGTATTTT. The whole variable domain, remainder taken from reference TRBV5-1 and TRBJ2-3, is KAGVTQTPRYLIKTRGQQVTLSCSPISGHRSVSWYQQTPGQGLQFLFEYFSETQRNKGNFPGRFSGRQFSNSRSEMNVSTLELGDSALYLCASSFIGGEQDTQYFGPGTRLTVL.

This chain connects TRBV5-1 to TRBJ2-1; 11 bases agree with TRBD1. V was clipped by 4 bases and J by 5 bases; unmatched bases: 5. Germline V CDR1 and CDR2: SGHRS, YFSETQ. The CDR3 contains 15 residues. CDR3 nucleotides: TGCGCCAGCAGCATGGACAGGGGGCTGAACAATGAGCAGTTCTTC. Protein product: CASSMDRGLNNEQFF. The variable domain in full, with the rest retrieved from reference TRBV5-1 and TRBJ2-1, is KAGVTQTPRYLIKTRGQQVTLSCSPISGHRSVSWYQQTPGQGLQFLFEYFSETQRNKGNFPGRFSGRQFSNSRSEMNVSTLELGDSALYLCASSMDRGLNNEQFFGPGTRLTVL.

The chain recombines TRBV10-3 with TRBJ2-5; a possible D gene is TRBD2 (5 bases). CDR1 and CDR2 (germline): ENHRY, SYGVKD. V lost 0 bases and J 4 bases, leaving 12 bases between the germline ends. The CDR3 length is 15 residues. As DNA, the CDR3 is TGTGCCATCAGTGAGTCGACGGGGTACGGAGAGACCCAGTACTTC. This encodes CAISESTGYGETQYF.

V usage is TRBV7-3 and J usage is TRBJ1-5, with TRBD1 identical over 8 bases. J was trimmed by 3 bases and V by 3 bases; bases with no gene match: 16. Per germline, CDR1 SGHTA and CDR2 FQGTGA. This CDR3 is 19 amino acids long. For the CDR3, the DNA is TGTGCCAGCAGCTTCCTTCCGGACAGGGAATTCGACGACAATCAGCCCCAGCATTTT. It yields the protein CASSFLPDREFDDNQPQHF.

V and J are TRBV6-6 and TRBJ2-7; TRBD2 aligns across 8 bases. The CDR3 covers 16 residues. The germline gives CDR1 MNHNY, CDR2 SVGAGI (reference sequence). Trimming took 0 bases from V and 2 from J; bases not matched to a gene: 6. The DNA of the CDR3 is TGTGCCAGCAGTTACTCTCAGCGGCGGGGGGCCTACGAGCAGTACTTC. Residues: CASSYSQRRGAYEQYF.

The chain links TRBV4-3 to TRBJ1-1; D is perhaps TRBD1 (5 bases). Trimming left V 1 base short and J 4 bases short, with 13 bases between. The CDR3 loop spans 15 amino acids. Germline loops: CDR1 LGHNA, CDR2 YSLEER. CDR3 coding DNA: TGCGCCAGCAGCCAAGGCGGGGGATTGGGCACTGAAGCTTTCTTT. Its protein product is CASSQGGGLGTEAFF.

This chain uses TRBV27 with TRBJ1-5; 7 positions match TRBD1. CDR1 and CDR2 (germline): MNHEY, SMNVEV (reference sequence). The CDR3 covers 16 residues. V lost 5 bases and J lost 4; bases outside the gene matches: 11. The CDR3 sequence is CASSIKGQTVNQPQHF. The CDR3 nucleotides read TGTGCCAGCAGTATAAAGGGACAGACAGTGAATCAGCCCCAGCATTTT.

The CDR3 DNA reads TGCGCCAGCAGCCTGGGACTCGCTAGTCGGACAGATACGCAGTATTTT. The encoded protein is CASSLGLASRTDTQYF. J is TRBJ2-3 and V is TRBV5-1; a possible D gene is TRBD2 (6 bases). CDR1 is SGHRS and CDR2 is YFSETQ in the germline V gene. V lost 4 bases, J lost 3 bases, and 18 bases lay in between. CDR3 length: 16 residues.

The genes are TRBV7-2 and TRBJ1-4; TRBD1 matches at 8 bases. Germline V CDR1 and CDR2: SGHTA, FQGNSA. After removal of 1 base from V and 8 bases from J, the junction contained 6 bases not matched to a gene. This CDR3 region has 15 residues. CDR3 bases: TGTGCCAGCAGCTTAGGGACAGGGAGGGGAGAAAAACTGTTTTTT. As protein: CASSLGTGRGEKLFF.

This clone came up once. The chain has TRBV30 and TRBJ2-6; no firm D call. Deletions cut 2 bases from V and 2 bases from J, with 10 bases between. The CDR3 extends over 15 amino acids. Germline CDR1 is GTSNPN and CDR2 is SVGIG (reference sequence). The CDR3 region is CAWSIPPAGANVLTF. The CDR3 region has the DNA TGTGCCTGGAGTATCCCCCCAGCTGGGGCCAACGTCCTGACTTTC.